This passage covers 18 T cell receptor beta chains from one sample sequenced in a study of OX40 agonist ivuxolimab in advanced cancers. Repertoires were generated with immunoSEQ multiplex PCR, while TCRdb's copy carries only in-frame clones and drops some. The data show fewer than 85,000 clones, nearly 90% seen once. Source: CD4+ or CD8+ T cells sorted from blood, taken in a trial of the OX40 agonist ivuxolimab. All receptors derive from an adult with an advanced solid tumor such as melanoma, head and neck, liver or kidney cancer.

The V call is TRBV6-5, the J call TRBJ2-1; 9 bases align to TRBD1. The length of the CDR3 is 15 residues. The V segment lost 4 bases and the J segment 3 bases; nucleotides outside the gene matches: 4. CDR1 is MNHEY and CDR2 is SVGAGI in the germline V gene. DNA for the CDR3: TGTGCCAGCAGTTCGCCGGGACAGGGCTACAATGAGCAGTTCTTC. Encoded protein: CASSSPGQGYNEQFF.

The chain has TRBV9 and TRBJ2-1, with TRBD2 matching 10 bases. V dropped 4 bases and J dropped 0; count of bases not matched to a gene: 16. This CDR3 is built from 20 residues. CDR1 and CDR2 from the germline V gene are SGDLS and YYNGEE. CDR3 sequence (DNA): TGTGCCAGCAGCACTCCGGCAGTGATAGCGGGAGGACGCTCCTACAATGAGCAGTTCTTC. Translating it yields CASSTPAVIAGGRSYNEQFF.

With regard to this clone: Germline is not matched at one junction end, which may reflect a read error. The CDR3 spells CASSRQGIGDTIYF. The CDR3 nucleotides are TGTGCCAGCAGCAGACAGGGTATTGGAGACACCATATATTTT. V and J are TRBV11-2 and TRBJ1-3; 7 nucleotides line up with TRBD1. In germline, CDR1 is SGHAT, CDR2 FQNNGV. The CDR3 length is 14 residues.

The CDR3 region is CASSLKDFSYEQYF. Here the CDR3 DNA reads TGTGCCAGCAGCCTTAAGGACTTTTCCTACGAGCAGTACTTC. This sequence joins TRBV9 and TRBJ2-7; possible D gene TRBD2, 5 bases. The germline V and J ends were trimmed by 4 bases and 1 base, with 12 bases remaining between them. This CDR3 spans 14 amino acids. Per germline, CDR1 SGDLS and CDR2 YYNGEE.

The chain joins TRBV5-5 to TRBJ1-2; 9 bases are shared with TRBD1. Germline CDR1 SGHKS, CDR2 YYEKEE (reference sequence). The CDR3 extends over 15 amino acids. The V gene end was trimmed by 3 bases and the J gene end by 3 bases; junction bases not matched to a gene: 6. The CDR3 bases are TGTGCCAGCAGCTCGGGGACAGGGCCCCACTATGGCTACACCTTC. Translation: CASSSGTGPHYGYTF.

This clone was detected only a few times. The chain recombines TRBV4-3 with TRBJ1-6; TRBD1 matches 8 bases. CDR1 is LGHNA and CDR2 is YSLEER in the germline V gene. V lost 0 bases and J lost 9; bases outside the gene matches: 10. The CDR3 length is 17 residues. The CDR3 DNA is TGCGCCAGCAGCCAAGAGGGAGGGCAGGGGGCATCTTCACCCCTCCACTTT. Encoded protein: CASSQEGGQGASSPLHF.

DNA for the CDR3: TGTGCCAGCAGGTTGGCGGGGTGCCCAACTGGCGACGAGCAGTACTTC. Its protein is CASRLAGCPTGDEQYF. The rearrangement joins TRBV27 to TRBJ2-7; TRBD2 might be the D (6 bases). Germline V gene lookup returns CDR1 MNHEY and CDR2 SMNVEV (reference sequence). V lost 6 bases and J 5 bases, leaving 23 bases between the germline ends. This CDR3 spans 16 amino acids.

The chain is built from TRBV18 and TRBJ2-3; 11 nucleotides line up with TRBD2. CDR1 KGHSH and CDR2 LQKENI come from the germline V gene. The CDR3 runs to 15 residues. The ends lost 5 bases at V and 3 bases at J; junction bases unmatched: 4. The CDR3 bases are TGTGCCAGCTCAGGGGGACTAGCGGTTACAGATACGCAGTATTTT. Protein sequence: CASSGGLAVTDTQYF.

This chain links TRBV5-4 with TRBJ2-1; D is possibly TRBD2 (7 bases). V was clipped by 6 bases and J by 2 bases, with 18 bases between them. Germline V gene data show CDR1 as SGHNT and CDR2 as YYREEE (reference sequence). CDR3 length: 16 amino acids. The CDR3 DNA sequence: TGTGCCAGCATCCAGGGGAGGGGCACTCCCTACAATGAGCAGTTCTTC. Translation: CASIQGRGTPYNEQFF.

The DNA of the CDR3 is TGTGCCAGCAGCTTTGACAGGGACGCGGCTTTCTTT. Its protein is CASSFDRDAAFF. The rearrangement links TRBV7-9 to TRBJ1-1, with TRBD1 matching 7 bases. V dropped 3 bases and J dropped 11; count of bases not matched to a gene: 6. This CDR3 region has 12 residues. Germline lookup yields CDR1 SEHNR and CDR2 FQNEAQ (reference sequence).

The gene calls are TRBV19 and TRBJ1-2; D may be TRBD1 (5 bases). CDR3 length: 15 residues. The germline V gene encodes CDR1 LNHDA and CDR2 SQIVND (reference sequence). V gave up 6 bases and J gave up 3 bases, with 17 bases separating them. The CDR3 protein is CASRLSEGAYYGYTF. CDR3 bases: TGTGCCAGTAGGTTGTCGGAAGGGGCGTACTATGGCTACACCTTC. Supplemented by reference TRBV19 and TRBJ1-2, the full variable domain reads DGGITQSPKYLFRKEGQNVTLSCEQNLNHDAMYWYRQDPGQGLRLIYYSQIVNDFQKGDIAEGYSVSREKKESFPLTVTSAQKNPTAFYLCASRLSEGAYYGYTFGSGTRLTVV.

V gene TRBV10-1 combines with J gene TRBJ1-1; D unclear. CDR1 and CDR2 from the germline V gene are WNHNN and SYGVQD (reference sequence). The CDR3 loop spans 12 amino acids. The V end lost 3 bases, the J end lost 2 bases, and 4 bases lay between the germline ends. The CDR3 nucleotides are TGCGCCAGCAGTGAAGGAAACACTGAAGCTTTCTTT. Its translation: CASSEGNTEAFF.

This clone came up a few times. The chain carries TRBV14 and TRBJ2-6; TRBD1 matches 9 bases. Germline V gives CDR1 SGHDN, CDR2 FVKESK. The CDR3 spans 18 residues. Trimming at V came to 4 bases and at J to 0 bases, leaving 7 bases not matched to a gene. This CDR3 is CASSPSMGQGSGANVLTF. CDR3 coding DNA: TGTGCCAGCAGCCCGTCCATGGGACAGGGCTCTGGGGCCAACGTCCTGACTTTC.

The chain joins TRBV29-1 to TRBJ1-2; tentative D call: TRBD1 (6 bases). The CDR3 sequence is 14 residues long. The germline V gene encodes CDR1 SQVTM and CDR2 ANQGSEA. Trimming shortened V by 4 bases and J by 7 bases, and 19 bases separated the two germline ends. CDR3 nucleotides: TGCAGCGTTGCGGAGGGGGGCGGTTTAAGTGGCTACACCTTC. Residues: CSVAEGGGLSGYTF.

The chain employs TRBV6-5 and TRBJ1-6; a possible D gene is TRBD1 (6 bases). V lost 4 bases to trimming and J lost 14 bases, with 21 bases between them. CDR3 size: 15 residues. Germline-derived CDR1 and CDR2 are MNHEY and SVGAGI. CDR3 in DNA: TGTGCCAGCAGTTCTCGGGGACACGGGGGAGTCACCCTCCACTTT. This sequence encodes CASSSRGHGGVTLHF.

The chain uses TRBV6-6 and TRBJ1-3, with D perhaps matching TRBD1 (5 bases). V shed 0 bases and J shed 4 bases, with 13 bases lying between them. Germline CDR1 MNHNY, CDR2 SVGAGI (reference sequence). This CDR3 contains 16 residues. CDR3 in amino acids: CASSYSVGGDGNTIYF. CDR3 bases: TGTGCCAGCAGTTACTCGGTCGGAGGGGACGGAAACACCATATATTTT.

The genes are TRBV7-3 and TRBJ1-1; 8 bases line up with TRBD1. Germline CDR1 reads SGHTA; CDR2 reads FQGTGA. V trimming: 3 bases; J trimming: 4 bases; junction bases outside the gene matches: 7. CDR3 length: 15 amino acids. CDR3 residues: CASSLYAGGSTEAFF. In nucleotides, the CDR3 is TGTGCCAGCAGCTTGTATGCAGGGGGCTCCACTGAAGCTTTCTTT.

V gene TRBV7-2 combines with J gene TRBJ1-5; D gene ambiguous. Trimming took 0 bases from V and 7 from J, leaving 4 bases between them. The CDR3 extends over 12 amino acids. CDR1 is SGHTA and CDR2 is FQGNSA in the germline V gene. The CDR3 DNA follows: TGTGCCAGCAGCTTAGCATGGCAGCCCCAGCATTTT. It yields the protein CASSLAWQPQHF.